These 10 T cell receptor beta chains share one sample of origin, sequenced in a study of tumor-infiltrating lymphocytes in primary liver carcinoma. Germline DNA was also extracted, and blood RNA derived from unsorted whole blood. Priming with a constant-region primer yielded TCR beta cDNA from about 480 ng total RNA. Each TCR beta library was derived from three nested multiplex PCR rounds that employed slightly modified ARM-PCR. Two initial PCR rounds of approximately 10 cycles each paired TRBV1-TRBV30 forward primers with a C-beta reverse primer. TCRdb analysed the multiplex PCR reads with MiXCR anew, one entry per CDR3 protein. Among approximately 330,000 distinct CDR3 sequences, roughly two thirds were seen once, and the ten largest hold about 6%. Sequencing used peripheral blood. These receptors were collected from a man aged 40-49 years with primary liver carcinoma and hepatitis B virus infection.

There are a few counts of this clonotype. The CDR3 DNA reads as TGTGCCAGCAGCCCAGGGTTTCAAAATAATGAAAAACTGTTTTTT. This codes for CASSPGFQNNEKLFF. The chain joins TRBV12-3 or TRBV12-4 to TRBJ1-4, with TRBD1 as a possible D gene (5 bases). Deletions cut 6 bases from V and 4 bases from J, with 15 bases between. The CDR3 is 15 residues long.

With respect to this clonotype: With a much larger clone just one base away, this may be a read error. V and J are TRBV4-1 and TRBJ1-3; the match to TRBD1 covers 10 bases. J was trimmed by 0 bases and V by 3 bases; bases with no gene match: 5. The CDR3 has 17 amino acids. Germline V CDR1 and CDR2: MGHRA, YSYEKL. CDR3 protein: CASSQGQGSSSGNTIYF. CDR3 in DNA: TGCGCCAGCAGCCAGGGACAGGGGTCCTCCTCTGGAAACACCATATATTTT.

This rearrangement joins TRBV7-2 to TRBJ2-1; a possible D gene is TRBD1 (5 bases). The CDR3 spans 14 residues. Trimming pared 0 bases from V and 4 bases from J, leaving 7 bases between. CDR1 is SGHTA, CDR2 FQGNSA, per germline. CDR3 amino acids: CASSLAGPYNEQFF. CDR3 DNA sequence: TGTGCCAGCAGCTTAGCGGGGCCGTACAATGAGCAGTTCTTC.

The sample holds one count of this clonotype. In DNA form, the CDR3 reads TGTGCCAGCAGTGGTGAGATTGGGGAGACCCAGTACTTC. This translates into CASSGEIGETQYF. The chain joins TRBV11-2 to TRBJ2-5; D gene unclear. This CDR3 spans 13 amino acids. With 6 bases removed from V and 5 bases from J, the gap between germline ends came to 13 bases. The germline V gene has CDR1 SGHAT and CDR2 FQNNGV.

The gene calls are TRBV11-2 and TRBJ2-3, with 7 bases identical to TRBD2. The ends lost 9 bases at V and 1 base at J; junction bases unmatched: 13. The CDR3 extends over 16 amino acids. Germline V gene data show CDR1 as SGHAT and CDR2 as FQNNGV. As DNA, the CDR3 is TGTGCCAGTAGCCCCAATAGCGGGCTTTGCACAGATACGCAGTATTTT. It encodes CASSPNSGLCTDTQYF.

Comments on this clonotype: One end of the junction does not line up with germline, which may come from a read error. The V and J genes are TRBV10-1 and TRBJ1-6, with 9 bases matching TRBD1. The CDR3 sequence is 13 residues long. Germline CDR1 is WNHNN and CDR2 is SYGVQD (reference sequence). CDR3 in amino acids: CASSEPGQGGLLF. CDR3 sequence (DNA): TGCGCCAGCAGTGAGCCGGGACAGGGCGGCCTCCTCTTT.

This clonotype was counted at least ten times. The rearrangement joins TRBV4-1 to TRBJ1-2; D is undetermined. Germline CDR1 reads MGHRA; CDR2 reads YSYEKL. Trimming removed 0 bases from V and 4 bases from J, with 9 bases in between. CDR3 length: 14 residues. CDR3: CASSQDLKGYGYTF. CDR3 coding DNA: TGCGCCAGCAGCCAAGATCTTAAGGGCTATGGCTACACCTTC.

The chain uses TRBV19 and TRBJ2-4; D may be TRBD1 (6 bases). Trimming cost V 6 bases and J 1 base, with 10 bases left between them. Germline assignment: CDR1 LNHDA and CDR2 SQIVND (reference sequence). This CDR3 is 14 amino acids long. CDR3 loop: CASRDTGAKNIQYF. The CDR3 DNA reads as TGTGCCAGTAGAGATACAGGGGCCAAAAACATTCAGTACTTC.

With regard to this clonotype: A read error is possible here, since a much larger clone lies one base away. The chain has TRBV5-4 and TRBJ2-7; the D is unclear. The germline CDR1 and CDR2 sequences are SGHNT and YYREEE (reference sequence). This CDR3 comprises 14 residues. CDR3: CASSLVDGPYELYF. The CDR3 nucleotides read TGTGCCAGCAGCTTGGTTGACGGTCCCTACGAGCTGTACTTC. Full variable domain (outside the CDR3, taken from reference TRBV5-4 and TRBJ2-7): ETGVTQSPTHLIKTRGQQVTLRCSSQSGHNTVSWYQQALGQGPQFIFQYYREEENGRGNFPPRFSGLQFPNYSSELNVNALELDDSALYLCASSLVDGPYELYFGPGTRLTVT.

This clonotype was seen just once. At one boundary the junction diverges from the germline segment, which might be a read error. The chain recombines TRBV11-3 with TRBJ2-1; TRBD2 aligns across 7 bases. The CDR3 is 13 amino acids. From germline, CDR1 is SGHNT and CDR2 YENEEA. The CDR3 protein is CASSLDSSSGQFF. For the CDR3, the DNA is TGTGCTAGCAGCTTAGATTCTTCTAGCGGGCAGTTCTTC.